This TCR beta chain was captured in a study of T cell changes during pregnancy in multiple sclerosis. Repertoires were generated with immunoSEQ multiplex PCR, while TCRdb's copy carries only in-frame clones and drops some. This sample has roughly 97,000 clones, with roughly nine tenths found just once. J gave up 5 bases and V 7 bases, and 7 bases lay outside the gene matches. There are 14 residues in the CDR3. CDR1 is KGHSH, CDR2 LQKENI, per germline. The clonotype comes from a female donor in good health, enrolled as a control in a pregnancy study. The material was peripheral blood, obtained in the second trimester of pregnancy. The genes are TRBV18 and TRBJ1-1; the match to TRBD1 covers 10 bases. In nucleotides, the CDR3 is TGTGCCAGCTACTCCGGGACAGGGGAAACTGAAGCTTTCTTT. Encoded protein: CASYSGTGETEAFF.